A single sample is the source of the 28 T cell receptor beta chains below, sequenced in a study of brain T cells in children with intractable seizures. Sequencing was limited to surgery cases with top T cell transcript signatures in brain tissue. Some clones are missing from TCRdb's copy, which holds only in-frame ones; the method was immunoSEQ multiplex PCR. Of several thousand clones in the sample, roughly four fifths were seen once. The sequenced sample was resected brain tissue, obtained at surgery. The receptor set was obtained from a boy in the first two years of life with tuberous sclerosis and intractable seizures.

Note on this clone: Other DNA sequences from this sample encode an identical CDR3 as well. The V gene is TRBV6-1, the J gene TRBJ2-1; D not certain. Per the germline V gene, CDR1 is MNHNS and CDR2 is SASEGT. The CDR3 spans 15 residues. V lost 1 base to trimming and J lost 0 bases, with 7 bases between them. This CDR3 reads CASSEEGISYNEQFF. CDR3 sequence (DNA): TGTGCCAGCAGTGAAGAGGGAATCTCCTACAATGAGCAGTTCTTC.

The chain couples TRBV9 to TRBJ1-5; 8 bases align to TRBD1. Germline CDR1 is SGDLS and CDR2 is YYNGEE. With 2 bases clipped from V and 3 bases from J, the junction kept 4 bases outside the gene matches. This CDR3 is 15 amino acids long. The CDR3 protein is CASSVGTGNNQPQHF. Here the CDR3 DNA reads TGTGCCAGCAGCGTCGGGACAGGCAACAATCAGCCCCAGCATTTT.

The rearrangement joins TRBV11-1 to TRBJ2-1; TRBD2 is a possible D gene (6 bases). Germline lookup yields CDR1 SGHAT and CDR2 FQDESV (reference sequence). The CDR3 totals 15 residues. Trimming pared 0 bases from V and 10 bases from J, leaving 16 bases between. In DNA, the CDR3 is TGTGCCAGCAGCTTAGCGGGCGGGACGTGGGGCGAGCAGTTCTTC. Translation: CASSLAGGTWGEQFF.

V is TRBV6-2 or TRBV6-3 and J is TRBJ2-5; D might be TRBD2 (6 bases). Germline loops: CDR1 MNHEY, CDR2 SVGEGT. The CDR3 has 15 residues. The V and J ends lost 2 bases and 0 bases respectively, with 10 bases between them. The CDR3 loop reads CASSYGSGYQETQYF. The CDR3 region has the DNA TGTGCCAGCAGTTACGGTAGCGGTTACCAAGAGACCCAGTACTTC.

The chain joins TRBV6-5 to TRBJ2-7; D gene unclear. The ends were cut back, 11 bases at V and 3 bases at J, with 17 bases in the middle. The CDR3 has 13 residues. Looked up from germline, CDR1 is MNHEY and CDR2 is SVGAGI. The CDR3: CAVRTGPNYEQYF. In nucleotides, the CDR3 is TGTGCCGTCAGAACGGGCCCTAACTACGAGCAGTACTTC.

The chain uses TRBV19 and TRBJ2-1, with D possibly being TRBD1 or TRBD2 (6 bases each). The germline gives CDR1 LNHDA, CDR2 SQIVND (reference sequence). This CDR3 region has 15 residues. Deletions cut 3 bases from V and 7 bases from J, with 16 bases between. The CDR3 sequence is CASSIIRGLTNEQFF. In nucleotides, the CDR3 is TGTGCCAGTAGTATTATCAGGGGACTTACGAATGAGCAGTTCTTC.

The chain uses TRBV7-3 and TRBJ2-5; D not resolved. The CDR3 spans 13 residues. V lost 2 bases and J 5 bases, leaving 9 bases between the germline ends. Germline CDR1 is SGHTA and CDR2 is FQGTGA. The CDR3 loop reads CASSLALRETQYF. CDR3 in DNA: TGTGCCAGCAGCTTAGCTCTAAGGGAGACCCAGTACTTC. The variable domain in full, with the rest retrieved from reference TRBV7-3 and TRBJ2-5, is GAGVSQTPSNKVTEKGKYVELRCDPISGHTALYWYRQSLGQGPEFLIYFQGTGAADDSGLPNDRFFAVRPEGSVSTLKIQRTERGDSAVYLCASSLALRETQYFGPGTRLLVL.

V and J are TRBV5-6 and TRBJ1-4; no clear D gene. V lost 0 bases to trimming and J lost 7 bases, with 10 bases between them. CDR1 and CDR2 from the germline V gene are SGHDT and YYEEEE. The CDR3 is made up of 14 amino acids. The CDR3 is CASSLGPLAEKLFF. The CDR3 DNA reads as TGTGCCAGCAGCTTGGGGCCCTTAGCTGAAAAACTGTTTTTT.

The chain carries TRBV6-6 and TRBJ2-2; a weak D match, TRBD2 (5 bases). Trimming took 11 bases from V and 5 from J, leaving 15 bases between them. There are 13 residues in the CDR3. Looked up from germline, CDR1 is MNHNY and CDR2 is SVGAGI (reference sequence). As DNA, the CDR3 is TGTGCCTCACTAGTCCGAGCAACCGGGGAGCTGTTTTTT. Protein: CASLVRATGELFF.

The chain uses TRBV2 and TRBJ1-2, with 9 bases aligning to TRBD1. The trim removed 6 bases at V and 4 bases at J, leaving 9 bases unmatched. Germline loops: CDR1 SNHLY, CDR2 FYNNEI. This CDR3 has 15 residues. CDR3 nucleotides: TGTGCCAGCAGATCAGGGACAGGGTGGGCCTATGGCTACACCTTC. Translation: CASRSGTGWAYGYTF.

This clone has just one count. CDR3 region: CASSRGGSTEAFF. The CDR3 bases are TGTGCCAGCAGCCGTGGGGGGAGCACTGAAGCTTTCTTT. The rearrangement joins TRBV3-1 (or the pseudogene TRBV3-2) to TRBJ1-1; the D gene is possibly TRBD1 (5 bases). CDR3 length: 13 residues. Germline CDR1 is LGHDT and CDR2 is YNNKEL (reference sequence). Deletions cut 4 bases from V and 4 bases from J, with 10 bases between.

This clone was counted a single time. V gene TRBV9 combines with J gene TRBJ2-7; TRBD2 matches at 11 bases. The CDR3 totals 14 residues. Germline lookup yields CDR1 SGDLS and CDR2 YYNGEE. V was clipped by 2 bases and J by 7 bases; unmatched bases: 5. This chain's CDR3 is CASSVSGGAREQYF. The CDR3 DNA sequence: TGTGCCAGCAGCGTTAGCGGGGGGGCCCGGGAGCAGTACTTC.

The chain employs TRBV28 and TRBJ1-5, with 8 positions matching TRBD1. Germline CDR1 MDHEN, CDR2 SYDVKM. V lost 5 bases to trimming and J lost 4 bases; unmatched junction nucleotides: 1. The CDR3 is 13 amino acids. The CDR3 DNA reads TGTGCCAGCAGTCGGGACAGGAATCAGCCCCAGCATTTT. As protein: CASSRDRNQPQHF.

The chain carries TRBV5-1 and TRBJ2-2; 9 nucleotides align to TRBD1. Trimming took 2 bases from V and 4 from J; bases not matched to a gene: 3. The CDR3 has 15 amino acids. CDR1 SGHRS and CDR2 YFSETQ come from the germline V gene. CDR3 protein: CASSFQTGGTGELFF. The CDR3, as DNA: TGCGCCAGCAGCTTCCAGACAGGGGGCACCGGGGAGCTGTTTTTT.

V and J are TRBV9 and TRBJ2-2; 9 bases fit TRBD1. The CDR3 runs to 15 residues. Germline V gene data show CDR1 as SGDLS and CDR2 as YYNGEE. V shed 3 bases, J shed 0 bases, and the junction held 0 bases outside the gene matches. DNA for the CDR3: TGTGCCAGCAGCGGACAGGGGGCGAACACCGGGGAGCTGTTTTTT. Its translation is CASSGQGANTGELFF.

The chain recombines TRBV7-2 with TRBJ2-7, with D unclear. Germline loops: CDR1 SGHTA, CDR2 FQGNSA. The CDR3 length is 12 residues. The germline V and J ends were trimmed by 3 bases and 7 bases, with 10 bases remaining between them. DNA of the CDR3: TGTGCCAGCAGCTTTATCCGCGGTGAGCAGTACTTC. Protein: CASSFIRGEQYF.

This chain joins TRBV27 and TRBJ2-5; D is possibly TRBD2 (5 bases). Germline CDR1 is MNHEY and CDR2 is SMNVEV (reference sequence). V was cut by 5 bases and J by 5 bases, with 15 bases left in between. This CDR3 region has 14 residues. CDR3 sequence reads: CASSPRPPGETQYF. CDR3 DNA: TGTGCCAGCAGTCCCCGGCCACCGGGGGAGACCCAGTACTTC.

The gene calls are TRBV7-9 and TRBJ1-2; a weak D match, TRBD1 (5 bases). With 5 bases removed from V and 6 bases from J, the gap between germline ends came to 16 bases. Germline CDR1 reads SEHNR; CDR2 reads FQNEAQ (reference sequence). This CDR3 has 14 amino acids. The CDR3 loop reads CASSPGRGADGYTF. CDR3 DNA: TGTGCCAGCAGCCCCGGGAGGGGCGCGGATGGCTACACCTTC.

The CDR3 DNA reads TGTGCCAGCAAACGTTACGGGGTTTATAATTCACCCCTCCACTTT. This gives the protein CASKRYGVYNSPLHF. The rearrangement joins TRBV2 to TRBJ1-6, with unresolved D. The V gene lost 7 bases and the J gene lost 4 bases, with 14 bases spanning the gap. This CDR3 comprises 15 residues. Germline V gene data show CDR1 as SNHLY and CDR2 as FYNNEI.

The chain couples TRBV5-1 to TRBJ2-7; D remains ambiguous. The CDR3 consists of 12 residues. The germline V gene encodes CDR1 SGHRS and CDR2 YFSETQ. The germline V and J ends were trimmed by 7 bases and 7 bases, with 15 bases remaining between them. In DNA, the CDR3 is TGCGCCAGCGCCGGCCGATCCTGGGAGCAGTACTTC. Its translation: CASAGRSWEQYF.

The rearrangement links TRBV25-1 to TRBJ2-7; 11 nucleotides agree with TRBD2. The CDR3 totals 15 residues. The V gene end was trimmed by 6 bases and the J gene end by 7 bases; junction bases not matched to a gene: 11. Germline-derived CDR1 and CDR2 are MGHDK and SYGVNS. CDR3: CASSLSTSGAEEQYF. In DNA, the CDR3 is TGTGCCAGCAGCCTTTCGACTAGCGGGGCGGAAGAGCAGTACTTC.

This clone occurred a few times. The chain links TRBV6-5 to TRBJ2-7, with D possibly matching TRBD2 (5 bases). Germline CDR1 is MNHEY and CDR2 is SVGAGI. This CDR3 contains 11 residues. Between the trimmed V and J ends, which lost 7 bases and 2 bases, there was a span of 6 bases. The CDR3 nucleotides read TGTGCCAGCATCGGGACCTACGAGCAGTACTTC. Amino acids: CASIGTYEQYF.

This clone was detected a few times. The V and J genes are TRBV21-1 and TRBJ2-1; the D call in the table, TRBD2, was not verified against the DNA. TRBV21-1 has pseudogene status. This CDR3 comprises 14 residues. The CDR3 reads CASTGVAGRSEQFF. CDR3 bases: TGTGCCAGCACCGGTGTAGCGGGAAGGAGTGAGCAGTTCTTC.

This chain joins TRBV11-3 and TRBJ2-6; a possible D gene is TRBD1 (5 bases). This CDR3 is built from 17 residues. Per germline, CDR1 SGHNT and CDR2 YENEEA. V lost 1 base and J lost 0, with 10 bases in between. The CDR3 loop is CASSLARQHSGANVLTF. CDR3 nucleotides: TGTGCCAGCAGCTTAGCACGACAGCACTCTGGGGCCAACGTCCTGACTTTC.

This clone occurred a few times. J is TRBJ1-2 and V is TRBV6-5, with TRBD1 matching over 7 bases. Germline V gene lookup returns CDR1 MNHEY and CDR2 SVGAGI. The J segment lost 4 bases and the V segment lost 6 bases, leaving 8 bases of the junction unmatched. This CDR3 has 14 residues. Written as DNA, the CDR3 is TGTGCCAGCAGATCCGGGACAGTGAGCTATGGCTACACCTTC. It specifies CASRSGTVSYGYTF.

This rearrangement joins TRBV7-6 to TRBJ1-3; D remains unclear. Germline loops: CDR1 SGHVS, CDR2 FNYEAQ. This CDR3 region has 13 residues. V lost 5 bases and J 6 bases, leaving 11 bases between the germline ends. The CDR3 DNA reads as TGTGCCAGCAGCCTCGGACCCGAAAACACCATATATTTT. Its protein product is CASSLGPENTIYF.

This chain joins TRBV6-2 or TRBV6-3 and TRBJ2-7, with 8 bases aligning to TRBD2. Germline CDR1 reads MNHEY; CDR2 reads SVGEGT. The CDR3 is 15 residues long. V shed 0 bases and J 3 bases; nucleotides not matched to a gene: 4. In DNA, the CDR3 is TGTGCCAGCAGTTACTCTATAGCGGGGCACTACGAGCAGTACTTC. Translated, it gives CASSYSIAGHYEQYF.

The rearrangement uses TRBV2 and TRBJ1-2, with D possibly TRBD1 on 5 matching bases. The length of the CDR3 is 16 residues. V lost 1 base and J lost 4, with 16 bases in between. CDR1 and CDR2 (germline): SNHLY, FYNNEI. In DNA form, the CDR3 reads TGTGCCAGCAGTGAAGTTGATGGGGGGACCGTCTATGGCTACACCTTC. Translation: CASSEVDGGTVYGYTF.